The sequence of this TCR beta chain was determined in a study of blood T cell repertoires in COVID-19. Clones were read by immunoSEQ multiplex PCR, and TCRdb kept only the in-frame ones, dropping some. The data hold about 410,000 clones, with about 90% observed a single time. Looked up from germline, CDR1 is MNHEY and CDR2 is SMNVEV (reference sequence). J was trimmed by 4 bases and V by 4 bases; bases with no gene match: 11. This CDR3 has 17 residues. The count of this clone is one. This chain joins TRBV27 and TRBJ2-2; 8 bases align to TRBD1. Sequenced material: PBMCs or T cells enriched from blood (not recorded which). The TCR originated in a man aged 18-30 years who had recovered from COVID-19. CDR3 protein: CASSSLPRTGSTGELFF. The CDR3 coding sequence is TGTGCCAGCAGTTCTCTACCCCGGACAGGGAGCACCGGGGAGCTGTTTTTT.